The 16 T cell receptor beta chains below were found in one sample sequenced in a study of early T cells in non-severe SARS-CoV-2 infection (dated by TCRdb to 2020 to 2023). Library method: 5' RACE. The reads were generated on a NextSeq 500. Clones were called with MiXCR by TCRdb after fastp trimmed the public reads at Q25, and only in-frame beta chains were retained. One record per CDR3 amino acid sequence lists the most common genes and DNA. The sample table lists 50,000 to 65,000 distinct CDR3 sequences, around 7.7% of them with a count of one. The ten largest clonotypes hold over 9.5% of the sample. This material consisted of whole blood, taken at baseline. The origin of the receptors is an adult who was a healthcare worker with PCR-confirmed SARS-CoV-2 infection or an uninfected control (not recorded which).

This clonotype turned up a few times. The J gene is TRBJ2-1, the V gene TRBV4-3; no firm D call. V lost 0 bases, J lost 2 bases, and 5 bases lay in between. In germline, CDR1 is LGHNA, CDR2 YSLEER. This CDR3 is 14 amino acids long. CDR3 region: CASSQDTAYNEQFF. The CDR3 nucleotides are TGCGCCAGCAGCCAAGATACAGCCTACAATGAGCAGTTCTTC.

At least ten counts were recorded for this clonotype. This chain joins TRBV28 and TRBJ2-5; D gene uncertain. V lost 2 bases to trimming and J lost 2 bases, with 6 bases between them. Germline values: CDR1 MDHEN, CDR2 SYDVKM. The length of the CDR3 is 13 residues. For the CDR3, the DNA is TGTGCCAGCAGTTTAGCGGAGCAAGAGACCCAGTACTTC. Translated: CASSLAEQETQYF.

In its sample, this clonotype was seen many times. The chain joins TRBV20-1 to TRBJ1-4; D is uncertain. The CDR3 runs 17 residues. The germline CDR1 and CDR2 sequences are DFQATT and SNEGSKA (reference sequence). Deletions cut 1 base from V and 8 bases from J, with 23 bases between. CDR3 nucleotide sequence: TGCAGTGCTAGAGTTCCCGGGGTAACTAGGAATTTAGAAAAACTGTTTTTT. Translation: CSARVPGVTRNLEKLFF.

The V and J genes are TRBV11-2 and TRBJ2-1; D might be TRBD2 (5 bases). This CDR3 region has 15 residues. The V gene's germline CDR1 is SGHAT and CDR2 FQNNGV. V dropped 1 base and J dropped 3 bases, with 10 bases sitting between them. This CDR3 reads CASSLASQLYNEQFF. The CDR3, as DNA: TGTGCCAGCAGCTTAGCTAGCCAACTCTACAATGAGCAGTTCTTC.

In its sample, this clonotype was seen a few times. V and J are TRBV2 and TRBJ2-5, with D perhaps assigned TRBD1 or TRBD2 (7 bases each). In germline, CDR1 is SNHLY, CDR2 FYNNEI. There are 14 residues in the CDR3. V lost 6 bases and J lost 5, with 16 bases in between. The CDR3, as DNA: TGTGCCAGCAGCGCCAGGGGGGGAGATGAGACCCAGTACTTC. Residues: CASSARGGDETQYF.

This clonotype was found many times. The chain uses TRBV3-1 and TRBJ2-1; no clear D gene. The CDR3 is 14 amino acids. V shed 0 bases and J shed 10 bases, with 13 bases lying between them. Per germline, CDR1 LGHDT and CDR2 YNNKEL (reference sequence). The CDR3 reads CASSQEGSLMEQFF. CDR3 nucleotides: TGTGCCAGCAGCCAAGAAGGCTCCCTAATGGAGCAGTTCTTC.

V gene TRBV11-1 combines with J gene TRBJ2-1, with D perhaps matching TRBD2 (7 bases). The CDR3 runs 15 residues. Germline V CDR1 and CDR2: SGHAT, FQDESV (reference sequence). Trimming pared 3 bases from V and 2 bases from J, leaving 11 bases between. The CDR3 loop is CASSFRGDTYNEQFF. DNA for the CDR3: TGTGCCAGCAGCTTCCGGGGGGACACCTACAATGAGCAGTTCTTC.

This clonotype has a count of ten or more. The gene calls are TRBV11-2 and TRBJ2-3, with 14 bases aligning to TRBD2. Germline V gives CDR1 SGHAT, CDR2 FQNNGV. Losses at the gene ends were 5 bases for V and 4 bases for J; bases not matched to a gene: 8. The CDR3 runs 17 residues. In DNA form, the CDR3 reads TGTGCCAGCAGCCCTAGATGGGGACTAGCGGGAGCAGATACGCAGTATTTT. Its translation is CASSPRWGLAGADTQYF.

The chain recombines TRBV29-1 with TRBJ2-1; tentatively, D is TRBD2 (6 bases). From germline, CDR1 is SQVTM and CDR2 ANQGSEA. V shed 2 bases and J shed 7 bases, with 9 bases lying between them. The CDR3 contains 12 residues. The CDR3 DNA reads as TGCAGCGTTGAATTGGGGAGGAATGAGCAGTTCTTC. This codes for CSVELGRNEQFF.

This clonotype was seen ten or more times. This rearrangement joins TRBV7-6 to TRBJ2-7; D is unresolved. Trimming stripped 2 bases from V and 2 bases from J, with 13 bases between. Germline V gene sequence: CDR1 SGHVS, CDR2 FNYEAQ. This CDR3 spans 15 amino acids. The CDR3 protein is CASSLSGIGTYEQYF. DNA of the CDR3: TGTGCCAGCAGCTTATCTGGTATTGGAACCTACGAGCAGTACTTC.

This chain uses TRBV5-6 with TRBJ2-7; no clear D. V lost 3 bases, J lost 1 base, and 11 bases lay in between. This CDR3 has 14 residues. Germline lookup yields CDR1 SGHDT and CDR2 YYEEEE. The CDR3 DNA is TGTGCCAGCAGCTCACCAGGAGTATCCTACGAGCAGTACTTC. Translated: CASSSPGVSYEQYF.

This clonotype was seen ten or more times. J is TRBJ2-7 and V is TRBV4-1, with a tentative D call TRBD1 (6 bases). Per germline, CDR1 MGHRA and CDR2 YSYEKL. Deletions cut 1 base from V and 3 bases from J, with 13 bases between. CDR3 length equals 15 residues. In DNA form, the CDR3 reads TGCGCCAGCAGCCAAGTCGTGGGACAAAGCTACGAGCAGTACTTC. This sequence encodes CASSQVVGQSYEQYF.

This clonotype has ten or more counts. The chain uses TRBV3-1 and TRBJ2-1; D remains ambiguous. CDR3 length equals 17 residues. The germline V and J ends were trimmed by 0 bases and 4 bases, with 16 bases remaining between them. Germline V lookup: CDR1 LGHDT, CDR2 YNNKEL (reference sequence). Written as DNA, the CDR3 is TGTGCCAGCAGCCAAGACGCTCTAGGTGTCCCGTACAATGAGCAGTTCTTC. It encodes CASSQDALGVPYNEQFF.

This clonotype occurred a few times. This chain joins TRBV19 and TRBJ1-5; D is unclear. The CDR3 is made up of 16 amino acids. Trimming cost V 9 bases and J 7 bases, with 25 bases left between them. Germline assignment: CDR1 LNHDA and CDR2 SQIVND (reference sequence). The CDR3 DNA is TGTGCCAGCGGGAGCGCGCTTAGGACTGTAAAACAGCCCCAGCATTTT. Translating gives CASGSALRTVKQPQHF.

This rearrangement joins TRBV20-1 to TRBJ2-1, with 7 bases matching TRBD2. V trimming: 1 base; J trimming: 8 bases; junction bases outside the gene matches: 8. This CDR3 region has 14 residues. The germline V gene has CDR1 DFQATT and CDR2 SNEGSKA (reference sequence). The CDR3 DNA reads TGCAGTGCTAGAGTCGCGGGAGAATTCGATGAGCAGTTCTTC. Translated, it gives CSARVAGEFDEQFF.

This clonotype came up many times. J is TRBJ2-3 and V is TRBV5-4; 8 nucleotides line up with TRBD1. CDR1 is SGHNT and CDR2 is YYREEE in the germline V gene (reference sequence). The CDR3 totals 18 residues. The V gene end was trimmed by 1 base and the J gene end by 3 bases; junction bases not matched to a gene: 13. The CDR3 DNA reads TGTGCCAGCAGCTTGTCGCAGGGGGCGCCAAGGGGGACAGATACGCAGTATTTT. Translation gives CASSLSQGAPRGTDTQYF.